Detailed here is one T cell receptor beta chain. No antigen is known for it. No base qualities exist here, and no much larger clone lies one base off it. The germline V gene provides CDR1 SQVTM and CDR2 ANQGSEA. Counted from cysteine to phenylalanine, this CDR3 has 18 amino acids. Only CDR3 DNA is held: 54 bases, read in frame from base 1. Trimming removed 7 bases from V and 0 bases from J; the gene matches leave 18 bases unexplained. Library construction relied on 5' RACE. Instrument used: Illumina HiSeq 2500. A second PCR of roughly 7 to 11 cycles was run with a J-beta primer mix and a sample-barcoded 5' primer. A unique molecular identifier was introduced onto each TCR beta cDNA molecule by a template-switch 5' adaptor carrying 12 random nucleotides. At least 2.5 million CDR3-containing paired-end reads were obtained from each sample. The Mint cDNA synthesis kit, primed by a TRBC-specific oligonucleotide, was used to synthesize first-strand cDNA from all RNA. Following uracil-DNA glycosylase treatment, all cDNA underwent a first 18-cycle PCR with the universal primers M1SS and BC2_uni_R. The authors' analysis ran thus. Each sample was normalized by randomly selecting 1 million high-quality reads, each carrying a distinct molecular identifier. Reads with shared molecular identifiers were discarded instead of being binned into consensus sequences. MiTCR, set to a Q25 quality threshold and the strictest error-elimination algorithm, was used for CDR3 identification, clonotype clustering and error correction. Lower-bound total TCR beta diversity was estimated with a nonparametric unseen species model using Euler transformation. TCRdb passed the public sequencing reads through fastp at Q25 and MiXCR, retaining productive beta sequences. Each entry merges the rows of one CDR3 protein and shows their most common DNA and genes. For this entry, the V and J calls and clone size follow TCRdb and not the study's own pipeline. This sample gives 1.5 million to 2 million distinct CDR3 sequences in total; roughly 27% of them show up just once. Less than 9.5% of the sample comes from the top ten.

The donors were some 39 Caucasian individuals from Russia, aged 6 to 90 years, who were systemically healthy. Approximately 9.3 milliliters of peripheral blood were collected from each donor into EDTA-treated Vacutainer tubes. Ficoll-Paque density-gradient centrifugation was used to isolate PBMCs, with at least 6.5 million per sample. Trizol reagent was used to extract total RNA from PBMCs, with at least 6 micrograms per sample. Naive CD45RAhigh/CD27high T cell percentages were measured by flow cytometry on a PBMC aliquot from every donor. The data originate from a study of blood T cells in healthy people across ages (dated by TCRdb to the mid-2010s). Background on the whole study: In model experiments, template switching captured roughly one uniquely barcoded TCR beta cDNA molecule for every two T cells. Four age groups were formed from the donors: young (average approximately 15 years), middle-aged (approximately 40), aged (about 62) and long-lived (approximately 78). The study analyzed two additional independent replicas of 1 million unique cDNA reads from the same blood draw for two donors, one aged 18 to 30 and one aged 80 or older. To avoid experimental bias, donors of different ages were spread randomly across the sequencing lanes. Age-related changes in TCR beta repertoire diversity were measured in the study by deep sequencing normalized with unique cDNA molecular identifiers. Overall results and qualifications from the work: Observed TCR beta diversity correlated strongly with the percentage of naive T cells measured by flow cytometry. Conclusive comparison of naive and antigen-experienced compartments was prevented by the profiling of bulk unsorted PBMCs. Observed TCR beta diversity per million T cells fell roughly linearly with age, and a significant reduction was already apparent by age around 40. Estimates of total diversity based on one million sequenced T cells were considered lower bounds and underestimates. Compared with the aged group, the long-lived group had more naive CD4+ T cells, fewer expanded clones and increased TCR diversity, suggesting age selection. Because the CMV infection status of the donors was unknown, age-related changes in expanded clonotypes may potentially have been confounded.

What was sequenced was blood. The V and J segments used are TRBV29-1 and TRBJ1-5; 7 central bases correspond to TRBD1. This clonotype was sampled from a woman aged 30 to 39 in good health. The nucleotide sequence reads as follows: TGCAGCGGTTTCAGCCGGGACAGTGCCATTTATAGCAATCAGCCCCAGCATTTT. Translated, it reads CSGFSRDSAIYSNQPQHF.